This TCR beta chain derives from a study of regulatory T cells in long-lasting Graves disease. The study's findings and limits: Accuracy might have suffered from few samples.

Time point noted: persistent/refractory GD, antithyroid drugs over 5 years with positive TRAb. Extracted PBMC RNA gave rise to the TCR library. This clonotype was counted a few times. Its matching antigen is unknown. Library construction for TCR beta used iRepertoire HTBI primers and Arm-PCR of CDR3 regions. In the original workflow: The identification of roughly 62 TRBV and 14 to 15 TRBJ segments was made across samples. TCRdb reprocessed the multiplex PCR reads with MiXCR, giving one entry per CDR3 protein. The V and J calls and clone size come from TCRdb's table, not from the authors' own analysis. This repertoire shows about 430,000 distinct CDR3 sequences, around a fifth found once; its top ten account for roughly an eighth. Germline V gene data show CDR1 as MNHEY and CDR2 as SMNVEV (reference sequence). CDR3 length equals 15 residues. V shed 10 bases, J shed 2 bases, and the junction held 8 bases outside the gene matches.

This sequence was found in a female donor with Graves disease. V gene TRBV27 combines with J gene TRBJ2-3, with TRBD2 matching over 11 bases. The sequencing used peripheral blood mononuclear cells (PBMCs), collected when the disease was refractory, from a patient treated with antithyroid drugs. CDR3 coding DNA: TGTGCCACCAGATTAGCGGGAGGGAACACAGATACGCAGTATTTT. Translation gives CATRLAGGNTDTQYF.